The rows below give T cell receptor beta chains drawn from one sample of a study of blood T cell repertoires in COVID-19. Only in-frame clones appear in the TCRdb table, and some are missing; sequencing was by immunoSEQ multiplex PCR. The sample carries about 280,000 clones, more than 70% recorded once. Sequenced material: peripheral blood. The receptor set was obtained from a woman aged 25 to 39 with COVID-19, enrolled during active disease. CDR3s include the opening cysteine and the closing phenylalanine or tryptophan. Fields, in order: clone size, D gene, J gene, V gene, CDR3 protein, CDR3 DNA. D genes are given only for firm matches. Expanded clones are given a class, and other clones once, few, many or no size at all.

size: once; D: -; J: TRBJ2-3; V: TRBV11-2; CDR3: CASSLWGREDTQYF; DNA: TGTGCCAGCAGCTTATGGGGGCGCGAAGATACGCAGTATTTT
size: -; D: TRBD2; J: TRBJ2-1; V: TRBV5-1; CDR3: CASSYIAGGVYNEQFF; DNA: TGCGCCAGCAGCTATATAGCGGGAGGCGTCTACAATGAGCAGTTCTTC
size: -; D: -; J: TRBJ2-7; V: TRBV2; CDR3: CASTKQQMGDEQYF; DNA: TGTGCCAGCACTAAACAACAGATGGGTGACGAGCAGTACTTC
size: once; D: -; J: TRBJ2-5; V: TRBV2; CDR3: CASSGLGQETQYF; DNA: TGTGCCAGCAGTGGACTAGGGCAAGAGACCCAGTACTTC
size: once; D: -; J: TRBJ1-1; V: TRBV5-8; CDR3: CASSLRGEGTEAFF; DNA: TGTGCCAGCAGCTTGAGGGGGGAGGGCACTGAAGCTTTCTTT
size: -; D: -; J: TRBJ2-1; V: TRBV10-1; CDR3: CASSNSGASGEQFF; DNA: TGCGCCAGCAGCAACTCAGGGGCCTCCGGGGAGCAGTTCTTC
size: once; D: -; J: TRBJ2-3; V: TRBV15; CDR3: CATSRGDRSTDTQYF; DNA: TGTGCCACCAGCAGAGGTGACAGGAGCACAGATACGCAGTATTTT
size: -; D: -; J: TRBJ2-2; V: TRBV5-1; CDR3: CASSLDPSRDTGELFF; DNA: TGCGCCAGCAGCCTGGACCCCTCTCGGGACACCGGGGAGCTGTTTTTT
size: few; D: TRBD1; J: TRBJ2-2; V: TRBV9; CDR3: CASSVGQGGANTGELFF; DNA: TGTGCCAGCAGCGTAGGACAAGGGGGCGCGAACACCGGGGAGCTGTTTTTT
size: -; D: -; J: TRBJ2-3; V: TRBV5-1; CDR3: CASSLTSSDTQYF; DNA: TGCGCCAGCAGCTTGACTAGTTCGGATACGCAGTATTTT
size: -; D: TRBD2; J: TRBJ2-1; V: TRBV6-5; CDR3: CASNLAGEGEQFF; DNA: TGTGCCAGCAACCTAGCGGGAGAGGGTGAGCAGTTCTTC
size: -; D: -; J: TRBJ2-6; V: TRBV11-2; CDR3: CASRGVRTSGANVLTF; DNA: TGTGCCAGCAGAGGGGTTCGTACCTCTGGGGCCAACGTCCTGACTTTC
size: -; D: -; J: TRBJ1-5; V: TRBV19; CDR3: CASSIGPGRDQPQHF; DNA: TGTGCCAGTAGTATAGGTCCAGGTAGAGATCAGCCCCAGCATTTT
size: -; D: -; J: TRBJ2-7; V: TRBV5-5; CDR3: CASSLARGAYEQYF; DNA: TGTGCCAGCAGCTTGGCCCGGGGGGCATACGAGCAGTACTTC
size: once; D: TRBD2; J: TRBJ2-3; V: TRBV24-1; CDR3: CATSDRTSGRSDTQYF; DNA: TGTGCCACCAGTGATCGGACTAGCGGGAGGTCAGATACGCAGTATTTT
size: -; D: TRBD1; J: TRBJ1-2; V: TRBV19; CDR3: CASRRQGGGYTF; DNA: TGTGCCAGTCGCCGACAGGGAGGTGGCTACACCTTC
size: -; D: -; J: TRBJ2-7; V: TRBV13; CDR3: CASSPRRDEQYF; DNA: TGTGCCAGCAGCCCGCGGAGGGATGAGCAGTACTTC
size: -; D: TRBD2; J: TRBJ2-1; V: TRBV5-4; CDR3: CASSITSGALNEQFF; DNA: TGTGCCAGCAGCATAACTAGCGGGGCTCTTAATGAGCAGTTCTTC
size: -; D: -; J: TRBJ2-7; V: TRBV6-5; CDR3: CASSTLQTLSEQYF; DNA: TGTGCCAGCAGTACCCTACAGACCCTTAGCGAGCAGTACTTC